What follows describes a single T cell receptor beta chain. Antigen unknown. V was cut by 2 bases and J by 7 bases, with 8 bases left in between. The CDR3 totals 13 residues. From germline, CDR1 is LGHNA and CDR2 YNFKEQ. The record originates from a study of T cells in Graves' hyperthyroidism and ophthalmopathy. Looking at the study overall: The authors collected peripheral blood at initial diagnosis, before any treatment. Overall study results and limits: Within blood appeared most thyroid clonotypes that had expanded above 0.001.

Authors of the study amplified TCR beta CDR3 regions from RNA transcripts. The HTBI set primed first-round TCR CDR3 RT-PCR. TCRdb redid the calling of the multiplex PCR reads with MiXCR, one entry per CDR3 protein. The sample lists 500,000 to 600,000 distinct CDR3 sequences, approximately 15% seen once, with about 20% in the top ten. Sequencing was performed on blood. This TCR came from a woman aged 18 to 35 with Graves' hyperthyroidism. The chain links TRBV4-2 to TRBJ1-4; D possibly corresponds to TRBD1 (5 bases). CDR3 DNA sequence: TGTGCCAGCAGCCAACAGGGTTTTGAAAAACTGTTTTTT. This codes for CASSQQGFEKLFF.